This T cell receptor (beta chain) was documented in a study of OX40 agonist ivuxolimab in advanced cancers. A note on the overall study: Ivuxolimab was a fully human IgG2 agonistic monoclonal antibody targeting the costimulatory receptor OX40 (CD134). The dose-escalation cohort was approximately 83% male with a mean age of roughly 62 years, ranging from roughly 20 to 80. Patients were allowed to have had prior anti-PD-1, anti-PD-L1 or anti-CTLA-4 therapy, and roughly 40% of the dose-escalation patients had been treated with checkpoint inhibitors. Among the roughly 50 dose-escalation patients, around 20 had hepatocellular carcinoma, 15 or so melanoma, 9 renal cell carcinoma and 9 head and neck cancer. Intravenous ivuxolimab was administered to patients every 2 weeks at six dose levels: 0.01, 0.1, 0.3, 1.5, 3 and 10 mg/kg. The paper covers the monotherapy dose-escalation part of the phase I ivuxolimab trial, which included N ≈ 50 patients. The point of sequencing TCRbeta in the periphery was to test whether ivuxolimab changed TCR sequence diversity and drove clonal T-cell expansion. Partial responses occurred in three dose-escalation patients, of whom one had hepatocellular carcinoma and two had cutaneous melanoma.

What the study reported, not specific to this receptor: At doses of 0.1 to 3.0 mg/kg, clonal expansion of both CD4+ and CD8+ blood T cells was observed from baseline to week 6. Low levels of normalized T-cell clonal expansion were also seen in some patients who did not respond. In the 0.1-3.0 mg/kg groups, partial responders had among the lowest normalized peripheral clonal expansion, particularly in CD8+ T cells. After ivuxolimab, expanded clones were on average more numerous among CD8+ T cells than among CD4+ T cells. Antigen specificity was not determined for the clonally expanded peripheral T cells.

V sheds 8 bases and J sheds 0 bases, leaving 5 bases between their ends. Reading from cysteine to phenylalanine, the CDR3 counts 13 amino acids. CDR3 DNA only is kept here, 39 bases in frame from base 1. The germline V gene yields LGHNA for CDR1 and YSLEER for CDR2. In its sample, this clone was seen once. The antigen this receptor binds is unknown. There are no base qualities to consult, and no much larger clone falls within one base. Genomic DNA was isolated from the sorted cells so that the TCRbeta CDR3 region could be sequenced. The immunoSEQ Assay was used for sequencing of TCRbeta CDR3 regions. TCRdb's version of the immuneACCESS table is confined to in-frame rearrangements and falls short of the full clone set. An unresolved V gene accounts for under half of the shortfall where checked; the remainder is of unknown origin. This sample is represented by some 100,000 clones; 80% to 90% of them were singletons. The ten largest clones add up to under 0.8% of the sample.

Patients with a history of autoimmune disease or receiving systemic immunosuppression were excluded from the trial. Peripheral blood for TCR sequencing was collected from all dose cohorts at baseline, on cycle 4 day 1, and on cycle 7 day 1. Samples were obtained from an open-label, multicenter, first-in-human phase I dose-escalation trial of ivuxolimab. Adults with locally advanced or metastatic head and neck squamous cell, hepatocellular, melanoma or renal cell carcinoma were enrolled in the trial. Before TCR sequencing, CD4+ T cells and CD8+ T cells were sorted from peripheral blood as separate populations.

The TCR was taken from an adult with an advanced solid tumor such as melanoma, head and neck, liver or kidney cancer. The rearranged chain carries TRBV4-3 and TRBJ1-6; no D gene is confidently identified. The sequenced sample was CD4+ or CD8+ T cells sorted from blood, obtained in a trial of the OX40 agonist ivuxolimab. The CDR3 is CASGVSYNSPLHF. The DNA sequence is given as TGCGCCAGCGGGGTCTCCTATAATTCACCCCTCCACTTT.